The rows below give T cell receptor beta chains drawn from one sample of a study of T cell responses to AZD1222 COVID-19 vaccine. TCRdb keeps only in-frame clones here, not all; method: immunoSEQ multiplex PCR. The sample includes 180,000 or so clones, approximately 93% seen only once; the top ten take 0.95% to 1.1%. The sample in question was peripheral blood, obtained 28 days after the second AZD1222 dose. The receptors stem from an adult who received the AZD1222 COVID-19 vaccine. Both conserved end residues are trimmed from each CDR3.

v_call: TRBV7-9; j_call: TRBJ1-2; cdr3_aa: ASSLAGRSAGYT
v_call: TRBV4-3; j_call: TRBJ1-2; cdr3_aa: ASSQLDRSNYGYT
v_call: TRBV9; j_call: TRBJ1-6; cdr3_aa: ASSVAGLSSYNSPLH
v_call: TRBV2; j_call: TRBJ1-3; cdr3_aa: ASSGGFSGNTIY
v_call: TRBV7-9; j_call: TRBJ2-3; cdr3_aa: ASSRGETDTQY
v_call: TRBV7-2; j_call: TRBJ1-2; cdr3_aa: ASTYGGAYGYT
v_call: TRBV7-3; j_call: TRBJ2-7; cdr3_aa: ASSLAQGAPYEQY
v_call: TRBV5-1; j_call: TRBJ1-1; cdr3_aa: ASSPTGGNTEAF
v_call: TRBV5-1; j_call: TRBJ2-7; cdr3_aa: ASSLLQEAYEQY
v_call: TRBV7-9; j_call: TRBJ1-1; cdr3_aa: ASSQSTNTEAF
v_call: TRBV6-6; j_call: TRBJ1-5; cdr3_aa: ASSTAPGDQPQH